Listed below are T cell receptor beta chains from one sample, sequenced in a study of blood T cell repertoires in COVID-19. Data came from immunoSEQ multiplex PCR; TCRdb stores just in-frame clones and leaves some out. The data contain tens of thousands of clones, over 75% of them singletons. Specimen: peripheral blood. These receptors were taken from a woman aged 65 to 85 with COVID-19, enrolled during active disease. Both conserved end residues are part of each CDR3. D genes are given only for firm matches. A clone size is listed for some rows: how often the clone was seen (once, few, many), or a class if it is expanded.

v_call,clone_size,j_call,d_call,cdr3_aa,cdr3_nt
TRBV5-6,-,TRBJ1-5,-,CASSLLGGSNQPQHF,TGTGCCAGCAGCTTGTTGGGGGGGAGCAATCAGCCCCAGCATTTT
TRBV7-9,-,TRBJ1-5,-,CASSRGGVNQPQHF,TGTGCCAGCAGTCGGGGAGGGGTCAATCAGCCCCAGCATTTT
TRBV7-2,-,TRBJ1-5,TRBD1,CASSLALGGGGNQPQHF,TGTGCCAGCAGCTTAGCGCTCGGAGGGGGCGGCAATCAGCCCCAGCATTTT
TRBV5-1,-,TRBJ2-7,TRBD1,CASSPDRAYEQYF,TGCGCCAGCAGCCCGGACAGGGCCTACGAGCAGTACTTC
TRBV12-3/TRBV12-4,-,TRBJ1-1,-,CASSRVNTEAFF,TGTGCCAGCAGTCGGGTAAACACTGAAGCTTTCTTT
TRBV7-2,once,TRBJ2-7,TRBD1,CASSLAIGQGHEQYF,TGTGCCAGCAGCTTAGCTATCGGACAGGGTCACGAGCAGTACTTC
TRBV2,once,TRBJ1-2,-,CASSPDRNYGYTF,TGTGCCAGCAGCCCTGACAGGAACTATGGCTACACCTTC
TRBV19,-,TRBJ2-7,-,CASRDPGAYEQYF,TGTGCCAGTAGGGACCCGGGGGCCTACGAGCAGTACTTC
TRBV27,few,TRBJ1-1,-,CASSLQGHRGTEAFF,TGTGCCAGCAGTCTCCAGGGTCATAGGGGCACTGAAGCTTTCTTT
TRBV5-1,-,TRBJ2-5,-,CASSLESLRGTQYF,TGCGCCAGCAGCTTGGAGTCCCTCCGGGGGACCCAGTACTTC
TRBV13,-,TRBJ2-3,TRBD2,CASSIGLAGVTDTQYF,TGTGCCAGCAGCATAGGACTAGCGGGAGTCACAGATACGCAGTATTTT
TRBV2,-,TRBJ2-1,TRBD2,CASSGAILSGGQFF,TGTGCCAGCAGTGGCGCGATTCTTAGCGGGGGGCAGTTCTTC
TRBV7-2,-,TRBJ2-2,-,CASSESPGGAGELFF,TGTGCCAGCAGCGAATCCCCCGGCGGGGCCGGGGAGCTGTTTTTT
TRBV13,-,TRBJ2-3,TRBD2,CASSAGGGGARDTQYF,TGTGCCAGCAGCGCCGGGGGCGGGGGGGCCAGAGATACGCAGTATTTT
TRBV27,-,TRBJ1-1,-,CASSLSRSGNTEAFF,TGTGCCAGCAGTTTATCCCGAAGCGGAAACACTGAAGCTTTCTTT
TRBV5-8,few,TRBJ2-2,-,CASSFLAAGTGELFF,TGTGCCAGCAGCTTTTTGGCGGCGGGGACCGGGGAGCTGTTTTTT
TRBV19,-,TRBJ1-2,-,CASSIDPRDYGYTF,TGTGCCAGTAGTATAGATCCGAGGGACTATGGCTACACCTTC
TRBV7-2,-,TRBJ1-6,TRBD1,CASSLGGQGGYSPLHF,TGTGCCAGCAGCTTAGGGGGACAGGGTGGGTATTCACCCCTCCACTTT
TRBV18,-,TRBJ1-2,TRBD1,CASSTMTGEYGYTF,TGTGCCAGCTCAACCATGACAGGGGAATATGGCTACACCTTC
TRBV5-5,-,TRBJ2-5,TRBD2,CASSARTSGGQETQYF,TGTGCCAGCAGCGCCCGGACTAGCGGGGGCCAAGAGACCCAGTACTTC
TRBV3-1/TRBV3-2,-,TRBJ2-7,TRBD2,CASSQGFSGESYEQYF,TGTGCCAGCAGCCAAGGTTTTAGCGGGGAATCCTACGAGCAGTACTTC
TRBV19,-,TRBJ2-5,TRBD2,CASRAGFQETQYF,TGTGCCAGTAGAGCGGGATTCCAAGAGACCCAGTACTTC
TRBV5-5,-,TRBJ1-2,-,CASSLRRGGDYGYTF,TGTGCCAGCAGCTTGCGTCGGGGAGGAGACTATGGCTACACCTTC
TRBV7-9,few,TRBJ2-3,TRBD2,CASSRRSGTSGRGSDTQYF,TGTGCCAGCAGTCGACGCTCCGGGACTAGCGGGAGAGGCTCAGATACGCAGTATTTT
TRBV6-5,-,TRBJ1-5,TRBD1,CASSTDRDPYQPQHF,TGTGCCAGCAGCACAGACAGGGACCCCTATCAGCCCCAGCATTTT
TRBV6-2/TRBV6-3,-,TRBJ1-1,-,CASSQGGTEAFF,TGTGCCAGCAGCCAAGGGGGCACTGAAGCTTTCTTT
TRBV12-5,-,TRBJ1-6,-,CASGLGQHNSPLHF,TGTGCTAGTGGTTTGGGACAGCATAATTCACCCCTCCACTTT
TRBV12-3/TRBV12-4,-,TRBJ1-2,-,CASSLNRVHYTF,TGTGCCAGCAGTCTAAACAGGGTACACTACACCTTC
TRBV5-1,-,TRBJ2-5,TRBD2,CASSMGLAGGRETQYF,TGCGCCAGCAGCATGGGACTAGCGGGGGGGCGTGAGACCCAGTACTTC
TRBV10-3,-,TRBJ2-2,-,CAISDGPGELFF,TGTGCCATCAGTGACGGTCCCGGGGAGCTGTTTTTT
TRBV6-5,-,TRBJ1-1,-,CASHPSGGSTEAFF,TGTGCCAGCCACCCCTCGGGGGGGAGTACTGAAGCTTTCTTT
TRBV19,-,TRBJ1-5,TRBD1,CASSMGQGAQQPQHF,TGTGCCAGTAGTATGGGACAGGGGGCACAGCAGCCCCAGCATTTT
TRBV29-1,-,TRBJ2-3,TRBD2,CSVTPGGESSTDTQYF,TGCAGCGTCACCCCGGGGGGGGAGAGTAGCACAGATACGCAGTATTTT
TRBV28,-,TRBJ2-2,-,CASSLAGDTGELFF,TGTGCCAGCAGTTTAGCAGGGGACACCGGGGAGCTGTTTTTT
TRBV6-5,-,TRBJ1-3,-,CAHSRESSGNTIYF,TGTGCCCATTCCCGGGAAAGCTCTGGAAACACCATATATTTT
TRBV6-2/TRBV6-3,few,TRBJ2-7,TRBD1,CASSPLTGTGGYEQYF,TGTGCCAGCAGCCCTTTGACCGGGACAGGGGGATACGAGCAGTACTTC
TRBV4-2,-,TRBJ1-2,-,CASSQDVQNYGYTF,TGTGCCAGCAGCCAAGATGTGCAGAACTATGGCTACACCTTC
TRBV14,-,TRBJ2-3,-,CASSQDLAAPSTDTQYF,TGTGCCAGCAGCCAAGATTTGGCGGCTCCTAGCACAGATACGCAGTATTTT
TRBV6-5,-,TRBJ2-3,TRBD1,CASSYEGADTQYF,TGTGCCAGCAGTTACGAGGGGGCGGATACGCAGTATTTT
TRBV6-6,-,TRBJ2-3,-,CASSWSGPFDTQYF,TGTGCCAGCAGTTGGTCAGGCCCCTTCGATACGCAGTATTTT
TRBV6-5,-,TRBJ1-2,-,CASSRTALYGYTF,TGTGCCAGCAGTCGGACAGCCCTCTATGGCTACACCTTC
TRBV9,few,TRBJ1-6,TRBD1,CASSSGQPAGSPLHF,TGTGCCAGCAGCTCGGGACAGCCCGCGGGTTCACCCCTCCACTTT
TRBV19,-,TRBJ1-5,-,CASSDGAGTGAISPSIF,-
TRBV11-2,once,TRBJ2-3,-,CASSLGAADTQYF,TGTGCCAGCAGCTTAGGAGCGGCAGATACGCAGTATTTT
TRBV12-3/TRBV12-4,-,TRBJ2-4,-,CASSRANIQYF,TGTGCCAGCAGCCGAGCAAACATTCAGTACTTC
TRBV6-1,-,TRBJ2-3,TRBD2,CASSGSPAGGWADTQYF,TGTGCCAGCAGTGGTTCCCCAGCGGGGGGGTGGGCAGATACGCAGTATTTT
TRBV19,-,TRBJ1-6,TRBD1,CASSILQGFNSPLHF,TGTGCCAGTAGTATTCTACAGGGGTTTAATTCACCCCTCCACTTT
TRBV11-2,-,TRBJ1-3,TRBD1,CASRSTQGAGGNTIYF,TGTGCCAGCAGGTCAACACAGGGGGCGGGCGGAAACACCATATATTTT
TRBV14,-,TRBJ2-3,TRBD2,CASSHLSLGQRGRSTDTQYF,TGTGCCAGCAGCCACCTATCTCTCGGGCAGCGGGGGCGTAGCACAGATACGCAGTATTTT
TRBV4-2,-,TRBJ1-6,-,CASSQAVPGRVLVSPLHF,TGTGCCAGCAGCCAAGCAGTACCAGGGAGGGTTTTGGTTTCACCCCTCCACTTT